This T cell receptor (beta chain) was profiled in a study of cytomegalovirus exposure and HLA in healthy donors. Study information: T cells numbering about 180 million yielded 90 million to 140 million unique TCR beta sequences in an earlier analysis. Regarding the study as a whole: A later analysis linked a missense variant in DCLRE1C to the trimming of TCR beta V and J genes. It was only CMV serostatus that was available as immune exposure information.

V trimming: 6 bases; J trimming: 3 bases; junction bases outside the gene matches: 4. CDR1 is SGHRS, CDR2 YFSETQ, per germline. The CDR3 has 14 amino acids. While unrecorded immune exposures were likely, the donors were nominally healthy when sampled. The PCR employed 60 Vbeta primers together with 13 Jbeta primers. Clones were read by immunoSEQ multiplex PCR, and TCRdb kept only the in-frame ones, dropping some. The sample yields more than 150,000 clones, 70% to 80% seen once. On this clone: Its antigen is not known.

Sequenced sample: PBMCs. The source of this sequence is a girl under 18 in good health and CMV-seropositive. The chain is built from TRBV5-1 and TRBJ2-3, with 10 bases identical to TRBD1. CDR3 amino acids: CASTPGQGTDTQYF. Written as DNA, the CDR3 is TGCGCCAGCACCCCGGGACAGGGGACAGATACGCAGTATTTT.